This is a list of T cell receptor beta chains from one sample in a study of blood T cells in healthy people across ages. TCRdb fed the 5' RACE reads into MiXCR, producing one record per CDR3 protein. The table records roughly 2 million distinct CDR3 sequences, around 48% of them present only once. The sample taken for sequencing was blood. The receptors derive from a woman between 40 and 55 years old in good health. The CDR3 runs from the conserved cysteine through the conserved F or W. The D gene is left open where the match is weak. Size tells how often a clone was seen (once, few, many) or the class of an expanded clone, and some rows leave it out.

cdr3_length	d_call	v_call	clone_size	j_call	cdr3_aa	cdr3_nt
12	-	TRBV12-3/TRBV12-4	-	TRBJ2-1	CASRGSHNEQFF	TGTGCCAGCAGAGGCAGTCACAATGAGCAGTTCTTC
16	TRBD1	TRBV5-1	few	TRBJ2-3	CASSSGVTGGTDTQYF	TGCGCCAGCAGCTCGGGGGTGACAGGGGGTACAGATACGCAGTATTTT
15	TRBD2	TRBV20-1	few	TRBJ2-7	CSAWGLAGGSYEQYF	TGCAGTGCTTGGGGGCTAGCGGGGGGGTCCTACGAGCAGTACTTC
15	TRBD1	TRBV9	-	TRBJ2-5	CASSGQGLFGETQYF	TGTGCCAGCAGCGGACAGGGGTTATTTGGGGAGACCCAGTACTTC
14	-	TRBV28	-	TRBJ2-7	CASSFRYPSYEQYF	TGTGCCAGCAGTTTTCGGTATCCCTCCTACGAGCAGTACTTC
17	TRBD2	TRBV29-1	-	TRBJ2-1	CSVVSPLGLAGNNEQFF	TGCAGCGTTGTTTCACCCTTAGGACTAGCGGGGAACAATGAGCAGTTCTTC
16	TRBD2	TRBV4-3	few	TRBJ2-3	CASSQETTSETDTQYF	TGCGCCAGCAGCCAAGAGACGACTAGCGAAACAGATACGCAGTATTTT
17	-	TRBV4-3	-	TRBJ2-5	CASSQDRWPLGQETQYF	TGCGCCAGCAGCCAAGATCGCTGGCCGTTAGGCCAAGAGACCCAGTACTTC
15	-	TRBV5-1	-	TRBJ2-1	CASSSKTQGYNEQFF	TGCGCCAGCAGCTCAAAAACCCAGGGTTACAATGAGCAGTTCTTC
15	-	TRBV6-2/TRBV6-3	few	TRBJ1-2	CASSYGQSLIYGYTF	TGTGCCAGCAGTTACGGACAGTCATTGATCTATGGCTACACCTTC
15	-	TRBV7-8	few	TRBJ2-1	CASSLYPGSYNEQFF	TGTGCCAGCAGCTTATATCCGGGTTCCTACAATGAGCAGTTCTTC
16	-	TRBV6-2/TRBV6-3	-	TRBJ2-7	CASSYSLSQGHYEQYF	TGTGCCAGCAGTTACTCTTTGAGCCAGGGGCACTACGAGCAGTACTTC
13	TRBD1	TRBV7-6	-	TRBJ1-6	CASKGTGSSPLHF	TGTGCCAGCAAGGGGACAGGTAGTTCACCCCTCCACTTT
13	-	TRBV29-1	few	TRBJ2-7	CSVVIPPSYEQYF	TGCAGCGTTGTAATTCCCCCCTCCTACGAGCAGTACTTC
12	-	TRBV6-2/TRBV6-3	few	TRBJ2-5	CASSYWSETQYF	TGTGCCAGCAGTTACTGGAGTGAGACCCAGTACTTC
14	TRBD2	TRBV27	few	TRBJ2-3	CASSSGGGGDTQYF	TGTGCCAGCAGTTCTGGCGGGGGTGGTGATACGCAGTATTTT
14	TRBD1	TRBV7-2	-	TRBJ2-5	CASSDGQGSETQYF	TGTGCCAGCAGCGACGGACAGGGCTCAGAGACCCAGTACTTC
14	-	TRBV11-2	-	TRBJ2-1	CASSEGGGIHEQFF	TGTGCCAGCAGCGAAGGGGGGGGCATCCATGAGCAGTTCTTC
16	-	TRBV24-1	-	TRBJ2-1	CATSDQQGREINEQFF	TGTGCCACCAGTGATCAACAGGGGAGGGAGATCAATGAGCAGTTCTTC
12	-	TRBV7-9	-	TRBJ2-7	CASLGLNNEQYF	TGTGCCAGCTTAGGGCTTAACAATGAGCAGTACTTC
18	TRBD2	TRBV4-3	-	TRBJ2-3	CASSQLGGLAGSTDTQYF	TGCGCCAGCAGCCAATTGGGAGGACTAGCGGGAAGCACAGATACGCAGTATTTT
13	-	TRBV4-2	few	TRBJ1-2	CASSDGGDYGYTF	TGTGCCAGCAGCGATGGTGGTGACTATGGCTACACCTTC
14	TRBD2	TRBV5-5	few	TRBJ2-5	CASSNGLADETQYF	TGTGCCAGCAGCAATGGACTAGCCGACGAGACCCAGTACTTC
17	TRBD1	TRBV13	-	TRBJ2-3	CASSLDSGQGAPDTQYF	TGTGCCAGCAGCTTAGATTCGGGACAGGGGGCCCCAGATACGCAGTATTTT
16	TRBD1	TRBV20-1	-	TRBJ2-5	CSARSPGQRFQETQYF	TGCAGTGCTAGGTCACCGGGACAGAGGTTTCAAGAGACCCAGTACTTC
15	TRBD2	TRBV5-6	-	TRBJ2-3	CASIGGASGRDTQYF	TGTGCCAGCATCGGGGGGGCCAGCGGTAGAGATACGCAGTATTTT
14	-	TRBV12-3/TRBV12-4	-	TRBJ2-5	CASSFGLFGETQYF	TGTGCCAGCAGTTTCGGACTTTTTGGGGAGACCCAGTACTTC
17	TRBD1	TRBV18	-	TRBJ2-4	CASSPTRQGAAKNIQYF	TGTGCCAGCTCACCCACCAGACAGGGAGCGGCCAAAAACATTCAGTACTTC
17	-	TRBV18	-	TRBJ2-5	CASSPPVGGTEQETQYF	TGTGCCAGCTCACCACCGGTGGGTGGAACAGAGCAAGAGACCCAGTACTTC
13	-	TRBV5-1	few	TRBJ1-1	CASSLFPGTEAFF	TGCGCCAGCAGCTTGTTTCCGGGTACTGAAGCTTTCTTT
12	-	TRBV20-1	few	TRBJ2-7	CSATHIRGEQYF	TGCAGTGCCACCCATATACGGGGCGAGCAGTACTTC
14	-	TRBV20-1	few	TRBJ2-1	CSARAALRVNEQFF	TGCAGTGCTAGAGCAGCGCTAAGAGTCAATGAGCAGTTCTTC
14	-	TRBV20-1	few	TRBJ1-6	CSARVGVYNSPLHF	TGCAGTGCTAGAGTTGGAGTCTATAATTCACCCCTCCACTTT
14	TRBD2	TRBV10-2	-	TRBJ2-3	CAANTGGGTDTQYF	TGCGCCGCCAACACGGGGGGAGGCACAGATACGCAGTATTTT
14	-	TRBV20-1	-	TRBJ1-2	CSAILRGGNYGYTF	TGCAGTGCTATCCTCCGTGGGGGGAACTATGGCTACACCTTC
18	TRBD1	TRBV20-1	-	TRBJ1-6	CSTYRDRGQSSYNSPLHF	TGCAGTACTTACCGGGACAGGGGACAGAGCTCCTATAATTCACCCCTCCACTTT
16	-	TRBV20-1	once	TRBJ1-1	CSARQGQPTSNTEAFF	TGCAGTGCTAGACAGGGGCAGCCCACTTCGAACACTGAAGCTTTCTTT
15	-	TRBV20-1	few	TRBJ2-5	CSARDRAGHQETQYF	TGCAGTGCTAGAGATAGGGCAGGACACCAAGAGACCCAGTACTTC
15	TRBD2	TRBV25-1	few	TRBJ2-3	CASSDLGTRLDTQYF	TGTGCCAGCAGTGACTTGGGGACTAGGCTGGATACGCAGTATTTT
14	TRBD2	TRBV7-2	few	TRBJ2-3	CASSFGTISDTQYF	TGTGCCAGCAGCTTCGGGACTATCTCAGATACGCAGTATTTT
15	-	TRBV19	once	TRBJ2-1	CASRSLGGSYNEQFF	TGTGCCAGTAGATCATTAGGGGGCTCCTACAATGAGCAGTTCTTC
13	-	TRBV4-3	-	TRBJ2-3	CASSQERPSAQYF	TGCGCCAGCAGCCAAGAAAGACCGTCGGCGCAGTATTTT
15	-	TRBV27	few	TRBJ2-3	CASSVEGGRTDTQYF	TGTGCCAGCAGTGTGGAGGGGGGGAGGACAGATACGCAGTATTTT
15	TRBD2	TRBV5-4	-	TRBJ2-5	CASSYPAGDQETQYF	TGTGCCAGCAGCTACCCAGCGGGGGACCAAGAGACCCAGTACTTC
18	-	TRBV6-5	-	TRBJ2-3	CAGSYSPPGGLSTDTQYF	TGTGCCGGCAGTTACTCACCTCCGGGGGGCCTCAGCACAGATACGCAGTATTTT